These 20 T cell receptor beta chains came from one sample sequenced in a study of blood T cell repertoires in COVID-19. The table came from immunoSEQ multiplex PCR; TCRdb's copy has only in-frame clones and leaves some out. Here the sample spans 150,000 to 200,000 clones, approximately 84% being singletons. Sequencing used PBMCs or T cells enriched from blood (not recorded which). The source of these receptors is a human donor with acute COVID-19. The donor label of this sample is uncertain.

The rearrangement links TRBV9 to TRBJ2-1; D remains unclear. Trimming took 2 bases from V and 5 from J, leaving 8 bases between them. The CDR3 sequence is 13 residues long. Germline CDR1 is SGDLS and CDR2 is YYNGEE. Written as DNA, the CDR3 is TGTGCCAGCAGCGTGCCCTCGGACAATGAGCAGTTCTTC. Protein product: CASSVPSDNEQFF.

This chain joins TRBV30 and TRBJ2-1, with D tentatively TRBD2 (5 bases). V dropped 5 bases and J dropped 8 bases, with 19 bases sitting between them. The CDR3 length is 14 residues. The germline V gene has CDR1 GTSNPN and CDR2 SVGIG (reference sequence). This chain's CDR3 is CAWLAREQSYEQFF. The CDR3 DNA sequence: TGTGCCTGGCTAGCCCGGGAACAGTCTTATGAGCAGTTCTTC.

The chain is built from TRBV6-1 and TRBJ2-7, with D possibly matching TRBD2 (6 bases). The CDR3 sequence is 14 residues long. Trimming pared 1 base from V and 2 bases from J, leaving 9 bases between. The germline V gene encodes CDR1 MNHNS and CDR2 SASEGT. In DNA, the CDR3 is TGTGCCAGCAGTGAAGAGGGACTGACCTACGAGCAGTACTTC. Its translation is CASSEEGLTYEQYF.

V usage is TRBV24-1 and J usage is TRBJ2-7; 11 bases fit TRBD2. V dropped 5 bases and J dropped 6; count of bases not matched to a gene: 2. This CDR3 is 13 amino acids long. Germline V lookup: CDR1 KGHDR, CDR2 SFDVKD. The CDR3, as DNA: TGTGCCACCAGTGCACTAGCGGGGGCCGAGCAGTACTTC. Protein sequence: CATSALAGAEQYF.

This chain uses TRBV6-5 with TRBJ1-1; TRBD1 matches at 8 bases. V lost 5 bases to trimming and J lost 0 bases; unmatched junction nucleotides: 5. The CDR3 is 15 residues long. Per the germline V gene, CDR1 is MNHEY and CDR2 is SVGAGI. CDR3 bases: TGTGCCAGCAGTCGGACAGGGATGGTGAACACTGAAGCTTTCTTT. It specifies CASSRTGMVNTEAFF.

This chain joins TRBV30 and TRBJ1-1; 7 positions match TRBD1. Germline V gene lookup returns CDR1 GTSNPN and CDR2 SVGIG (reference sequence). V was pared by 1 base and J by 0 bases, with 5 bases of the junction left unmatched. This CDR3 contains 15 residues. Here the CDR3 reads CAWSGDRRLNTEAFF. The CDR3 DNA sequence: TGTGCCTGGAGTGGGGACAGACGTTTGAACACTGAAGCTTTCTTT.

V is TRBV6-1 and J is TRBJ1-2; D remains ambiguous. The V gene lost 2 bases and the J gene lost 2 bases, with 3 bases spanning the gap. CDR3 size: 12 residues. Germline V gene lookup returns CDR1 MNHNS and CDR2 SASEGT. In DNA, the CDR3 is TGTGCCAGCAGTGAACAGAACTATGGCTACACCTTC. It encodes CASSEQNYGYTF.

The V gene is TRBV11-3, the J gene TRBJ2-1; TRBD1 matches at 9 bases. CDR1 SGHNT and CDR2 YENEEA come from the germline V gene. The V segment lost 4 bases and the J segment 8 bases; nucleotides outside the gene matches: 3. This CDR3 has 13 residues. DNA of the CDR3: TGTGCCAGCAGCTCGGGACAGGGTTATGAGCAGTTCTTC. Amino acid sequence: CASSSGQGYEQFF.

The chain employs TRBV18 and TRBJ2-5; 7 nucleotides align to TRBD2. Germline V gives CDR1 KGHSH, CDR2 LQKENI. The CDR3 runs 15 residues. J was trimmed by 5 bases and V by 3 bases; bases with no gene match: 9. CDR3 in amino acids: CASSPQGGGVETQYF. DNA of the CDR3: TGTGCCAGCTCACCGCAGGGCGGGGGAGTGGAGACCCAGTACTTC.

This sequence joins TRBV7-9 and TRBJ2-7; D ambiguous. There are 12 residues in the CDR3. Germline V CDR1 and CDR2: SEHNR, FQNEAQ (reference sequence). The V and J ends lost 5 bases and 0 bases respectively, with 5 bases between them. The CDR3 sequence is CASSPSSYEQYF. The CDR3 DNA is TGTGCCAGCAGCCCCAGCTCCTACGAGCAGTACTTC.

V usage is TRBV9 and J usage is TRBJ1-4; TRBD1 matches 8 bases. This CDR3 contains 15 residues. The germline V gene encodes CDR1 SGDLS and CDR2 YYNGEE. After removal of 4 bases from V and 2 bases from J, the junction contained 4 bases not matched to a gene. CDR3: CASSPQGVTNEKLFF. The CDR3 DNA sequence: TGTGCCAGCAGCCCACAGGGGGTGACTAATGAAAAACTGTTTTTT.

V and J are TRBV3-1 (or the pseudogene TRBV3-2) and TRBJ1-1; D is ambiguous. V was cut by 2 bases and J by 0 bases, with 16 bases left in between. Germline V gene data show CDR1 as LGHDT and CDR2 as YNNKEL (reference sequence). The CDR3 runs to 17 residues. The CDR3 sequence is CASSQLFPVKLNTEAFF. The CDR3 region has the DNA TGTGCCAGCAGCCAATTATTCCCGGTTAAGTTGAACACTGAAGCTTTCTTT.

This clone was detected only once. The CDR3 sequence is CASKDIRGTEAFF. CDR3 bases: TGTGCCAGCAAGGACATCCGAGGAACTGAAGCTTTCTTT. The V call is TRBV6-5, the J call TRBJ1-1; D may be TRBD1 (5 bases). This CDR3 region has 13 residues. The germline V gene encodes CDR1 MNHEY and CDR2 SVGAGI. V lost 7 bases to trimming and J lost 5 bases, with 14 bases between them.

The V gene is TRBV9, the J gene TRBJ2-3; the match to TRBD2 covers 10 bases. Looked up from germline, CDR1 is SGDLS and CDR2 is YYNGEE. The trim removed 6 bases at V and 1 base at J, leaving 5 bases unmatched. The CDR3 is made up of 15 amino acids. Here the CDR3 reads CASTWGTSGTDTQYF. The CDR3 bases are TGTGCCAGCACCTGGGGGACTAGCGGCACAGATACGCAGTATTTT.

V usage is TRBV5-5 and J usage is TRBJ2-7; TRBD1 might be the D (5 bases). The germline gives CDR1 SGHKS, CDR2 YYEKEE (reference sequence). The CDR3 consists of 13 residues. The ends were cut back, 6 bases at V and 3 bases at J, with 13 bases in the middle. CDR3 sequence reads: CASTVSTGYEQYF. DNA of the CDR3: TGTGCCAGCACTGTTTCCACAGGCTACGAGCAGTACTTC.

This rearrangement joins TRBV6-6 to TRBJ1-6; 7 nucleotides match TRBD1. V was pared by 5 bases and J by 0 bases, with 7 bases of the junction left unmatched. CDR1 and CDR2 from the germline V gene are MNHNY and SVGAGI (reference sequence). CDR3 length equals 17 residues. The CDR3 sequence is CASSRDRLSSYNSPLHF. The CDR3, as DNA: TGTGCCAGCAGTCGGGACAGACTATCCTCCTATAATTCACCCCTCCACTTT.

The V call is TRBV7-2, the J call TRBJ2-1; 7 bases match TRBD2. Germline CDR1 SGHTA, CDR2 FQGNSA. CDR3 length equals 15 residues. V was pared by 6 bases and J by 0 bases, with 5 bases of the junction left unmatched. The CDR3 nucleotides read TGTGCCAGCAGTCAAAGGACTAGCTCCTACAATGAGCAGTTCTTC. It specifies CASSQRTSSYNEQFF.

This clone was seen only once. Additional DNA sequences in this sample encode the identical CDR3. The rearrangement links TRBV18 to TRBJ2-1, with TRBD1 matching over 10 bases. Germline V gene data show CDR1 as KGHSH and CDR2 as LQKENI. With 6 bases clipped from V and 4 bases from J, the junction kept 6 bases outside the gene matches. The CDR3 has 15 residues. CDR3 coding DNA: TGTGCCAGCTCCTCCGGGACAGGGGATTACAATGAGCAGTTCTTC. Protein sequence: CASSSGTGDYNEQFF.

The chain carries TRBV19 and TRBJ1-5; no reliable D call. Germline V CDR1 and CDR2: LNHDA, SQIVND (reference sequence). This CDR3 has 17 residues. The V end was cut by 3 bases, the J end by 3 bases, with 18 bases between. As DNA, the CDR3 is TGTGCCAGTAGTATGCGGCCCTCTCGGAAGATCAATCAGCCCCAGCATTTT. Protein sequence: CASSMRPSRKINQPQHF.

The V and J genes are TRBV7-2 and TRBJ2-1, with D perhaps TRBD1 (6 bases). The CDR3 loop spans 15 amino acids. V gave up 1 base and J gave up 2 bases, with 9 bases separating them. Germline CDR1 is SGHTA and CDR2 is FQGNSA. The CDR3 nucleotides read TGTGCCAGCAGCTTAGACCCAGGGGCCTACAATGAGCAGTTCTTC. Translated, it gives CASSLDPGAYNEQFF.